Listed here are 14 T cell receptor beta chains from one sample, sequenced in a study of preoperative IRX-2 immunotherapy in early breast cancer. Treatment denoted: preoperative locoregional IRX-2 cytokine immunotherapy. The data were produced by immunoSEQ multiplex PCR, yet TCRdb's version contains in-frame clones alone and is incomplete. Of around 2,700 clones listed, over 60% are singletons. The sample here was tumor tissue, taken after IRX-2 immunotherapy. The receptors here all came from a human donor with breast cancer.

The genes are TRBV11-3 and TRBJ1-1; 10 bases align to TRBD1. The CDR3 extends over 16 amino acids. The V and J ends lost 2 bases and 6 bases, in that order; junction bases with no gene match: 9. In germline, CDR1 is SGHNT, CDR2 YENEEA. For the CDR3, the DNA is TGTGCCAGCAGCTTAACCGGGGACAGGGGTTCGTCTGAAGCTTTCTTT. It yields the protein CASSLTGDRGSSEAFF.

The genes are TRBV12-5 and TRBJ2-3, with TRBD2 matching over 8 bases. This CDR3 is built from 14 residues. Per germline, CDR1 LGHNT and CDR2 FRNRAP. The CDR3 sequence: CASGYGGAADTQYF. For the CDR3, the DNA is TGTGCCAGCGGTTACGGGGGGGCAGCGGATACGCAGTATTTT.

The V gene is TRBV14, the J gene TRBJ1-2; 7 nucleotides line up with TRBD1. Per the germline V gene, CDR1 is SGHDN and CDR2 is FVKESK. J was trimmed by 7 bases and V by 4 bases; bases with no gene match: 9. This CDR3 is 14 amino acids long. The CDR3 bases are TGTGCCAGCAGCCGGTACGACAGGGTCGGTGGCTACACCTTC. Translation gives CASSRYDRVGGYTF. The full variable domain, rest sourced from reference TRBV14 and TRBJ1-2, is EAGVTQFPSHSVIEKGQTVTLRCDPISGHDNLYWYRRVMGKEIKFLLHFVKESKQDESGMPNNRFLAERTGGTYSTLKVQPAELEDSGVYFCASSRYDRVGGYTFGSGTRLTVV.

V is TRBV1 and J is TRBJ2-3; the table gives TRBD1 as D, unverified against the DNA. TRBV1 corresponds to a pseudogene. The CDR3 consists of 16 residues. For the CDR3, the DNA is TGCGCCAGCAGCCAAGATTGGGGGCTTAGCCCGGATACGCAGTATTTT. Its translation: CASSQDWGLSPDTQYF.

This chain uses TRBV29-1 with TRBJ2-2; the D is unclear. CDR1 is SQVTM and CDR2 is ANQGSEA in the germline V gene. The CDR3 sequence is 13 residues long. V was trimmed by 5 bases and J by 0 bases, leaving 7 bases between them. The CDR3 loop is CSVRDSNTGELFF. CDR3 DNA sequence: TGCAGCGTTCGAGACTCGAACACCGGGGAGCTGTTTTTT.

The gene calls are TRBV6-8 and TRBJ2-7; D perhaps matches TRBD2 (6 bases). This CDR3 is 15 amino acids long. Per the germline V gene, CDR1 is MNHGY and CDR2 is SAAAGT. V was shortened by 10 bases and J by 2 bases, with 21 bases between the two germline ends. DNA of the CDR3: TGTGCCACTAAACCCGAGCGGGCATGGGCCTACGAGCAGTACTTC. Protein product: CATKPERAWAYEQYF.

This clone was picked up a small number of times. Different DNA sequences within this sample yield the same CDR3. The gene calls are TRBV18 and TRBJ1-1, with a weak D call TRBD1 (6 bases). V was trimmed by 0 bases and J by 1 base, leaving 9 bases between them. CDR1 is KGHSH, CDR2 LQKENI, per germline. The length of the CDR3 is 15 residues. The CDR3 bases are TGTGCCAGCTCACCACCGGGCAGGGGGAACACTGAAGCTTTCTTT. It encodes CASSPPGRGNTEAFF.

The V and J genes are TRBV29-1 and TRBJ2-3; possible D gene TRBD1, 6 bases. Germline CDR1 is SQVTM and CDR2 is ANQGSEA. CDR3 length: 13 amino acids. The V and J ends lost 4 bases and 5 bases respectively, with 13 bases between them. The CDR3 sequence: CSVAAGAGDTQYF. The CDR3 DNA follows: TGCAGCGTTGCGGCAGGGGCCGGAGATACGCAGTATTTT.

The chain joins TRBV19 to TRBJ1-3; tentative D call: TRBD1 (5 bases). Germline V gives CDR1 LNHDA, CDR2 SQIVND (reference sequence). Deletions cut 6 bases from V and 0 bases from J, with 12 bases between. The CDR3 loop spans 15 amino acids. This chain's CDR3 is CASSSGTSSGNTIYF. The DNA for the CDR3 is TGTGCCAGTAGCTCCGGGACGTCCTCTGGAAACACCATATATTTT.

This clone was recorded once. The V and J genes are TRBV7-4 and TRBJ2-2; D is undetermined. Trimming left V 4 bases short and J 1 base short, with 4 bases between. Looked up from germline, CDR1 is SGHVT and CDR2 is SQSDAQ. The CDR3 loop spans 13 amino acids. In DNA, the CDR3 is TGTGCCAGCAGCTCCGGGAACACCGGGGAGCTGTTTTTT. As protein: CASSSGNTGELFF.

Only one count was recorded for this clone. This chain joins TRBV6-8 and TRBJ2-2; the match to TRBD2 covers 9 bases. This CDR3 region has 18 residues. V shed 4 bases, J shed 5 bases, and the junction held 14 bases outside the gene matches. The germline gives CDR1 MNHGY, CDR2 SAAAGT. CDR3 bases: TGTGCCAGCAGTTTTGCGACTAGCGGAGCCGCGAGAACCGGGGAGCTGTTTTTT. Amino acid sequence: CASSFATSGAARTGELFF.

J is TRBJ2-1 and V is TRBV6-8; tentative D call: TRBD1 (5 bases). The CDR3 runs to 16 residues. Trimming removed 8 bases at V and 5 bases at J, with 22 bases between. Germline V gene lookup returns CDR1 MNHGY and CDR2 SAAAGT. DNA for the CDR3: TGTGCCAGCTCCAGTCTTTGGGGCCAGTCAAACAATGAGCAGTTCTTC. This codes for CASSSLWGQSNNEQFF.

This clone is deemed large. CDR3 amino acids: CASSFTSGQGSEAFF. The DNA of the CDR3 is TGTGCCAGCAGCTTCACATCGGGACAGGGTTCTGAAGCTTTCTTT. The chain employs TRBV11-3 and TRBJ1-1; TRBD1 matches 9 bases. The CDR3 spans 15 residues. J lost 6 bases, V lost 3 bases, and 8 bases had no gene match. The germline CDR1 and CDR2 sequences are SGHNT and YENEEA.

The chain is built from TRBV11-3 and TRBJ1-3; a possible D gene is TRBD1 (6 bases). The CDR3 loop spans 15 amino acids. Between the trimmed V and J ends, which lost 5 bases and 4 bases, there was a span of 15 bases. The germline gives CDR1 SGHNT, CDR2 YENEEA. The CDR3 region is CASSLPQGFGNTIYF. The CDR3 region has the DNA TGTGCCAGCAGCCTTCCTCAGGGGTTCGGAAACACCATATATTTT.